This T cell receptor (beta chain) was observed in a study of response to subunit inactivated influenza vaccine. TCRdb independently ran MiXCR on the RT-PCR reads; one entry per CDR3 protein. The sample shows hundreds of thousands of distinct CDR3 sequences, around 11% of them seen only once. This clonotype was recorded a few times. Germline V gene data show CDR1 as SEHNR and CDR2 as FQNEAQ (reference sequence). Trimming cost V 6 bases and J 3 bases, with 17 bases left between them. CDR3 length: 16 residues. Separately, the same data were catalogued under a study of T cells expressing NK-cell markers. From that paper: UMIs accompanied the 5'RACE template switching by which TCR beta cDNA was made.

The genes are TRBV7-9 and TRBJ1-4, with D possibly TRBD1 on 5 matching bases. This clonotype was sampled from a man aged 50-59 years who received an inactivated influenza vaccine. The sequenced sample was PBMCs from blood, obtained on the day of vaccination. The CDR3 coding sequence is TGTGCCAGCAGAACCGGAGTCGGGGGACCTAATGAAAAACTGTTTTTT. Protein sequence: CASRTGVGGPNEKLFF. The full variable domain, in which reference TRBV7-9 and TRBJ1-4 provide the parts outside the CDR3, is DTGVSQNPRHKITKRGQNVTFRCDPISEHNRLYWYRQTLGQGPEFLTYFQNEAQLEKSRLLSDRFSAERPKGSFSTLEIQRTEQGDSAMYLCASRTGVGGPNEKLFFGSGTQLSVL.